The T cell receptor beta chain described here comes from a study of cytomegalovirus exposure and HLA in healthy donors. Study outcomes and limitations: A few of the chains that were CMV-associated were confirmed in vitro to be specific for CMV antigens. Some TCR beta chains (roughly 150 of them) were listed as cytomegalovirus-associated.

As regards this clone: Its antigen is still unknown.

PCR used 60 Vbeta primers and 13 Jbeta primers. Sequencing used immunoSEQ multiplex PCR; TCRdb keeps in-frame clones, though not all of them. Its table records 68,000 or so clones. Losses at the gene ends were 10 bases for V and 2 bases for J; bases not matched to a gene: 7. This CDR3 has 14 residues. Germline-derived CDR1 and CDR2 are SGHVS and FQNEAQ. Source material: PBMCs. This clonotype was sampled from a boy younger than 18 in good health and CMV-seronegative. The rearrangement links TRBV7-8 to TRBJ2-7; 11 nucleotides align to TRBD1. This chain's CDR3 is CANVMGQGAYEQYF. DNA for the CDR3: TGTGCCAACGTTATGGGACAGGGGGCCTACGAGCAGTACTTC.